The 10 T cell receptor beta chains reported below all come from one sample, sequenced in a study of cytomegalovirus exposure and HLA in healthy donors. Primers for the PCR totalled 60 Vbeta and 13 Jbeta. Clones were sequenced by immunoSEQ multiplex PCR, and TCRdb holds only the in-frame ones, with some missing. The data hold some 170,000 clones, with more than 75% observed a single time. Sequencing was done on a sample of PBMCs. Receptors originate from a girl aged 2-15 years in good health and CMV-seropositive.

V gene TRBV4-2 combines with J gene TRBJ2-5; 12 positions match TRBD2. The CDR3 totals 18 residues. Germline trimming cut 0 bases from V and 9 bases from J; bases unmatched to any gene: 14. Germline lookup yields CDR1 LGHNA and CDR2 YNFKEQ. This CDR3 is CASSQEGLAGGSSAAQYF. CDR3 coding DNA: TGTGCCAGCAGCCAAGAGGGCCTAGCGGGAGGGTCCTCAGCGGCCCAGTACTTC.

This sequence joins TRBV4-1 and TRBJ2-2; D might be TRBD2 (5 bases). CDR1 and CDR2 from the germline V gene are MGHRA and YSYEKL. V lost 4 bases, J lost 0 bases, and 15 bases lay in between. The CDR3 loop spans 17 amino acids. The CDR3 sequence is CASSRSEAVANTGELFF. The CDR3 bases are TGCGCCAGCAGCCGCTCGGAGGCAGTCGCGAACACCGGGGAGCTGTTTTTT.

V and J are TRBV5-8 and TRBJ1-2; D is unclear. This CDR3 contains 13 residues. With 1 base removed from V and 4 bases from J, the gap between germline ends came to 8 bases. The V gene's germline CDR1 is SGHTS and CDR2 YDEGEE. CDR3 sequence: CASSLSGGYGYTF. CDR3 coding DNA: TGTGCCAGCAGCTTGTCTGGCGGCTATGGCTACACCTTC.

The rearrangement uses TRBV4-1 and TRBJ2-2, with 8 bases matching TRBD2. CDR1 MGHRA and CDR2 YSYEKL come from the germline V gene. The CDR3 covers 18 residues. With V trimmed by 3 bases and J by 1 base, 10 bases remained unmatched. The CDR3 nucleotides read TGCGCCAGCAGCCACCTTAGCGGGACGCGGTGGAACACCGGGGAGCTGTTTTTT. Translating it yields CASSHLSGTRWNTGELFF.

The J gene is TRBJ2-3, the V gene TRBV27; tentatively, D is TRBD1 (5 bases). The CDR3 has 15 amino acids. Between the trimmed V and J ends, which lost 2 bases and 6 bases, there was a span of 15 bases. The germline CDR1 and CDR2 sequences are MNHEY and SMNVEV (reference sequence). CDR3 sequence reads: CASSLRAGLYDTQYF. In DNA form, the CDR3 reads TGTGCCAGCAGTTTACGGGCAGGGTTATACGATACGCAGTATTTT.

The rearrangement uses TRBV19 and TRBJ2-1; 11 nucleotides agree with TRBD2. Germline values: CDR1 LNHDA, CDR2 SQIVND (reference sequence). Trimming at V came to 5 bases and at J to 2 bases, leaving 2 bases not matched to a gene. The CDR3 spans 15 residues. Here the CDR3 reads CASSQTSGTYNEQFF. Here the CDR3 DNA reads TGTGCCAGTAGTCAGACTAGCGGGACCTACAATGAGCAGTTCTTC.

For this clone: Sequence at one end of the junction differs from germline and may be a read error. This chain's CDR3 is CASSASIFETQYF. The CDR3 DNA reads as TGTGCTAGCAGCGCGAGTATATTCGAGACCCAGTACTTC. This chain links TRBV7-7 with TRBJ2-5, with D unclear. Germline loops: CDR1 SSHAT, CDR2 FNYEAQ (reference sequence). The CDR3 is made up of 13 amino acids.

The chain's CDR3 is CASSEGQGARNSPLHF. CDR3 sequence (DNA): TGTGCCAGCAGTGAAGGTCAGGGGGCGCGGAATTCACCCCTCCACTTT. V is TRBV2 and J is TRBJ1-6, with 8 bases that match TRBD1. The CDR3 is 16 residues long. The trim removed 1 base at V and 7 bases at J, leaving 6 bases unmatched. The germline V gene has CDR1 SNHLY and CDR2 FYNNEI.

The genes are TRBV4-2 and TRBJ2-1, with D possibly being TRBD1 (6 bases). The V gene's germline CDR1 is LGHNA and CDR2 YNFKEQ. CDR3 length equals 15 residues. Trimming shortened V by 2 bases and J by 3 bases, and 11 bases separated the two germline ends. CDR3 in amino acids: CASSQRRTDYNEQFF. CDR3 DNA: TGTGCCAGCAGCCAACGCCGGACAGACTACAATGAGCAGTTCTTC.

This clone was picked up one time. The V gene is TRBV28, the J gene TRBJ1-2; no reliable D call. Germline V CDR1 and CDR2: MDHEN, SYDVKM. This CDR3 contains 12 residues. The V end was cut by 3 bases, the J end by 7 bases, with 9 bases between. The CDR3 nucleotides read TGTGCCAGCAGTTTGCCGGGAGGTGGCTACACCTTC. Translation gives CASSLPGGGYTF.